Described below is a single T cell receptor beta chain sequence and its context. These data are taken from a study of blood T cell repertoires in COVID-19. The wider study: Both acute and convalescent COVID-19 samples were obtained from the United States, Italy and Spain. PBMCs, B-cell-depleted T cells, or T cells were the source of the cDNA or gDNA that made up the material.

Profiled with immunoSEQ multiplex PCR; TCRdb holds only in-frame clones, not every one. The sample holds roughly 81,000 clones, roughly 86% seen once. V was clipped by 3 bases and J by 0 bases, with 6 bases between them. Germline assignment: CDR1 SGHTA and CDR2 FQGNSA. The CDR3 length is 13 residues. The genes are TRBV7-2 and TRBJ2-7, with D uncertain. This receptor was taken from a man between 60 and 75 years old with acute or convalescent COVID-19. The sequenced sample consisted of peripheral blood. The CDR3 DNA is TGTGCCAGCAGCTTCGCCAGCTCCTACGAGCAGTACTTC. The encoded protein is CASSFASSYEQYF.